A single sample gave rise to the 25 T cell receptor beta chains below, sequenced in a study of PD-L1 blockade in urothelial cancer. The time point was: pretreatment peripheral blood. Sequencing used immunoSEQ multiplex PCR; TCRdb keeps in-frame clones, though not all of them. The sample holds about 50,000 clones; around 88% are singletons and the top ten take over 12%. The source was PBMCs, collected around atezolizumab (anti-PD-L1) treatment. These TCRs come from a woman aged 60-75 years with urothelial cancer.

V usage is TRBV7-8 and J usage is TRBJ2-7; tentatively, D is TRBD1 (6 bases). The CDR3 loop spans 14 amino acids. CDR1 and CDR2 from the germline V gene are SGHVS and FQNEAQ. V was shortened by 5 bases and J by 3 bases, with 14 bases between the two germline ends. The CDR3 loop is CASSPLETGYEQYF. CDR3 nucleotides: TGTGCCAGCAGCCCTCTTGAGACAGGCTACGAGCAGTACTTC.

V is TRBV27 and J is TRBJ1-2; D call uncertain. CDR1 is MNHEY and CDR2 is SMNVEV in the germline V gene (reference sequence). This CDR3 is built from 14 residues. Trimming cost V 2 bases and J 0 bases, with 7 bases left between them. The CDR3 DNA is TGTGCCAGCAGTTTAAGAGGGCCTAACTATGGCTACACCTTC. This translates into CASSLRGPNYGYTF.

The genes are TRBV19 and TRBJ2-5, with D possibly being TRBD2 (5 bases). Trimming left V 4 bases short and J 5 bases short, with 11 bases between. CDR3 length equals 13 residues. The germline CDR1 and CDR2 sequences are LNHDA and SQIVND (reference sequence). The CDR3, as DNA: TGTGCCAGTAGTAGGGCGAGCGGTGAGACCCAGTACTTC. Its translation: CASSRASGETQYF.

Concerning this clone: At one of its ends the junction is not consistent with the germline gene, which may arise from a read error. This chain joins TRBV2 and TRBJ2-3; weak D call: TRBD1 (6 bases). Germline loops: CDR1 SNHLY, CDR2 FYNNEI. The CDR3 sequence is 14 residues long. The CDR3 sequence is CASTSGTQDPTPSF. The DNA of the CDR3 is TGTGCCAGCACCTCCGGGACACAGGACCCTACACCTTCTTTT.

The chain uses TRBV19 and TRBJ2-3; D might be TRBD2 (5 bases). V was shortened by 4 bases and J by 3 bases, with 29 bases between the two germline ends. CDR3 size: 20 residues. Germline values: CDR1 LNHDA, CDR2 SQIVND (reference sequence). CDR3 loop: CASSTRHSGGGPKETDTQYF. The CDR3 nucleotides read TGTGCCAGTAGTACCCGCCATTCTGGAGGTGGACCCAAGGAGACAGATACGCAGTATTTT.

This clone was seen only a few times. The chain uses TRBV21-1 and TRBJ2-5; the table calls TRBD1, which could not be checked here. TRBV21-1 is a known pseudogene. The CDR3 is made up of 14 amino acids. The CDR3: CASSRGTAQETQYF. The CDR3 DNA reads as TGTGCCAGCAGCAGGGGGACAGCTCAAGAGACCCAGTACTTC.

Points on this clone: This CDR3 is also generated by other DNA sequences in the sample. The gene calls are TRBV19 and TRBJ2-3, with 9 bases that match TRBD1. Trimming removed 7 bases from V and 4 bases from J; junction bases left unmatched: 3. Germline CDR1 reads LNHDA; CDR2 reads SQIVND (reference sequence). This CDR3 comprises 13 residues. The CDR3 nucleotides are TGTGCCAGTACGGGACAGGGAGCAGATACGCAGTATTTT. Amino acids: CASTGQGADTQYF.

The rearrangement uses TRBV6-5 and TRBJ1-1; 9 bases align to TRBD1. Germline loops: CDR1 MNHEY, CDR2 SVGAGI. V dropped 1 base and J dropped 11; count of bases not matched to a gene: 14. CDR3 size: 16 residues. DNA of the CDR3: TGTGCCAGCAGTTACTACACAGGGGGCTTCGGGTCCGACGCTTTCTTT. Translation: CASSYYTGGFGSDAFF.

This clone was detected a few times. This chain uses TRBV7-2 with TRBJ2-7; TRBD2 is a possible D gene (6 bases). In germline, CDR1 is SGHTA, CDR2 FQGNSA. Trimming removed 7 bases at V and 2 bases at J, with 12 bases between. This CDR3 is built from 13 residues. The CDR3 region is CASTRAGAYEQYF. CDR3 DNA: TGTGCCAGCACTCGAGCGGGTGCCTACGAGCAGTACTTC.

This chain joins TRBV19 and TRBJ2-5, with 12 positions matching TRBD2. Germline CDR1 is LNHDA and CDR2 is SQIVND (reference sequence). This CDR3 comprises 18 residues. J was trimmed by 0 bases and V by 6 bases; bases with no gene match: 11. The CDR3 loop is CASSPLGTSGRYQETQYF. The CDR3 nucleotides read TGTGCCAGTAGCCCCTTAGGAACTAGCGGGAGGTACCAAGAGACCCAGTACTTC.

The V and J genes are TRBV7-2 and TRBJ1-6, with D possibly being TRBD1 (5 bases). This CDR3 has 14 residues. CDR1 and CDR2 from the germline V gene are SGHTA and FQGNSA. V was pared by 0 bases and J by 8 bases, with 8 bases between. In DNA form, the CDR3 reads TGTGCCAGCAGCTTAGCCGGCAGGGATTCACCCCTCCACTTT. Protein sequence: CASSLAGRDSPLHF.

The V gene is TRBV6-6, the J gene TRBJ2-2, with a weak D call TRBD2 (5 bases). CDR1 and CDR2 from the germline V gene are MNHNY and SVGAGI (reference sequence). This CDR3 has 15 residues. Trimming pared 2 bases from V and 6 bases from J, leaving 13 bases between. The chain's CDR3 is CASSYADSSAGELFF. As DNA, the CDR3 is TGTGCCAGCAGTTACGCGGACTCCTCCGCCGGGGAGCTGTTTTTT.

V and J are TRBV25-1 and TRBJ2-5; a weak D match, TRBD2 (7 bases). From germline, CDR1 is MGHDK and CDR2 SYGVNS. This CDR3 has 15 amino acids. Trimming pared 5 bases from V and 5 bases from J, leaving 18 bases between. Here the CDR3 DNA reads TGTGCCAGCAGTCTGCCCGGCGGGGGCTATGAGACCCAGTACTTC. Amino acids: CASSLPGGGYETQYF.

This chain's CDR3 is CASSPNSYRDGNQPQHF. The CDR3 coding sequence is TGTGCCAGCAGTCCCAACTCCTACAGGGACGGGAATCAGCCCCAGCATTTT. The chain uses TRBV28 and TRBJ1-5; possibly TRBD1 for D (6 bases). The germline gives CDR1 MDHEN, CDR2 SYDVKM. Trimming took 5 bases from V and 4 from J, leaving 21 bases between them. The CDR3 is made up of 17 amino acids.

In its sample, this clone was seen a few times. V is TRBV11-2 and J is TRBJ2-5, with 15 bases fitting TRBD2. Germline-derived CDR1 and CDR2 are SGHAT and FQNNGV. The CDR3 totals 15 residues. Unmatched junction bases numbered 5, after V lost 3 bases and J lost 9 bases. DNA for the CDR3: TGTGCCAGCAGCTTCATATGGACTAGCGGGAGGGCCCAGTACTTC. It yields the protein CASSFIWTSGRAQYF.

The chain couples TRBV9 to TRBJ1-2, with 9 bases matching TRBD1. Germline CDR1 SGDLS, CDR2 YYNGEE. Germline trimming cut 3 bases from V and 5 bases from J; bases unmatched to any gene: 14. CDR3 size: 17 residues. The CDR3 is CASSASRDRDPSYGYTF. CDR3 DNA: TGTGCCAGCAGCGCTTCCCGGGACAGGGACCCTTCGTATGGCTACACCTTC.

The genes are TRBV6-4 and TRBJ2-1, with D perhaps matching TRBD2 (6 bases). Trimming shortened V by 3 bases and J by 8 bases, and 17 bases separated the two germline ends. The CDR3 totals 15 residues. CDR1 is MRHNA, CDR2 SNTAGT, per germline. The DNA of the CDR3 is TGTGCCAGCAGTGAAGGGACTTCAACGCCCCATGAGCAGTTCTTC. Encoded protein: CASSEGTSTPHEQFF.

The rearrangement uses TRBV19 and TRBJ2-7, with 10 positions matching TRBD1. The CDR3 sequence is 13 residues long. V lost 7 bases and J lost 3; bases outside the gene matches: 3. Germline-derived CDR1 and CDR2 are LNHDA and SQIVND (reference sequence). As DNA, the CDR3 is TGTGCCAGTACCGGGGACAGGGGCTACGAGCAGTACTTC. The encoded protein is CASTGDRGYEQYF.

This clone was detected only once. V gene TRBV6-5 combines with J gene TRBJ1-1; the D is unclear. V was clipped by 6 bases and J by 10 bases, with 15 bases between them. This CDR3 spans 12 amino acids. Germline CDR1 is MNHEY and CDR2 is SVGAGI. The chain's CDR3 is CASRTGETVAFF. The CDR3, as DNA: TGTGCCAGCAGGACGGGTGAAACGGTAGCTTTCTTT.

With regard to this clone: Distinct nucleotide sequences in the sample also encode this CDR3. This chain joins TRBV4-3 and TRBJ1-2; 8 positions agree with TRBD1. The V and J ends lost 1 base and 4 bases, in that order; junction bases with no gene match: 5. This CDR3 comprises 15 residues. Germline CDR1 is LGHNA and CDR2 is YSLEER. For the CDR3, the DNA is TGCGCCAGCAGCCAAGGCGGACAGGGTGGCTATGGCTACACCTTC. It is translated as CASSQGGQGGYGYTF.

Here the CDR3 reads CASSVRDSSYNEQFF. The CDR3 DNA follows: TGCGCCAGCAGCGTCCGGGACAGCTCCTACAATGAGCAGTTCTTC. This chain uses TRBV4-3 with TRBJ2-1; TRBD1 agrees at 7 bases. Germline values: CDR1 LGHNA, CDR2 YSLEER. The CDR3 loop spans 15 amino acids. V trimming: 5 bases; J trimming: 0 bases; junction bases outside the gene matches: 4.

This clone was counted once. The chain links TRBV5-4 to TRBJ2-2; D gene ambiguous. V was cut by 3 bases and J by 6 bases, with 9 bases left in between. This CDR3 is built from 13 residues. Per germline, CDR1 SGHNT and CDR2 YYREEE (reference sequence). The CDR3 nucleotides are TGTGCCAGCAGCTGGCCAGGCCCCGGGGAGCTGTTTTTT. Translation gives CASSWPGPGELFF. Full variable domain (remainder filled in from reference TRBV5-4 and TRBJ2-2): ETGVTQSPTHLIKTRGQQVTLRCSSQSGHNTVSWYQQALGQGPQFIFQYYREEENGRGNFPPRFSGLQFPNYSSELNVNALELDDSALYLCASSWPGPGELFFGEGSRLTVL.

The V call is TRBV19, the J call TRBJ2-7; 13 bases are shared with TRBD2. With 10 bases clipped from V and 0 bases from J, the junction kept 6 bases outside the gene matches. The CDR3 contains 15 residues. Germline CDR1 LNHDA, CDR2 SQIVND (reference sequence). CDR3 sequence: CATSGTSGNSYEQYF. The CDR3 DNA follows: TGTGCCACTAGCGGGACTAGCGGGAACTCCTACGAGCAGTACTTC.

DNA of the CDR3: TGTGCCAGCAGCTTGGAAGGGGCCTATGGCTACACCTTC. Amino acids: CASSLEGAYGYTF. The rearrangement uses TRBV5-6 and TRBJ1-2, with TRBD1 as a possible D gene (5 bases). There are 13 residues in the CDR3. Germline CDR1 is SGHDT and CDR2 is YYEEEE. V gave up 0 bases and J gave up 4 bases, with 7 bases separating them. Drawing the rest from reference TRBV5-6 and TRBJ1-2, the complete variable domain is DAGVTQSPTHLIKTRGQQVTLRCSPKSGHDTVSWYQQALGQGPQFIFQYYEEEERQRGNFPDRFSGHQFPNYSSELNVNALLLGDSALYLCASSLEGAYGYTFGSGTRLTVV.

V is TRBV27 and J is TRBJ2-1; no firm D call. This CDR3 contains 12 residues. Trimming took 7 bases from V and 3 from J, leaving 7 bases between them. Germline V gives CDR1 MNHEY, CDR2 SMNVEV (reference sequence). The CDR3 nucleotides read TGTGCCAGCACAAATTTCTACAATGAGCAGTTCTTC. It specifies CASTNFYNEQFF.